This entry lists 12 T cell receptor beta chains sequenced from one sample in a study of cytomegalovirus exposure and HLA in healthy donors. Vbeta (60) and Jbeta (13) primers were used in the PCR. Using immunoSEQ multiplex PCR, the repertoire was profiled, and TCRdb retains in-frame clones only, with some absent. This sample has 150,000 to 200,000 clones, with 70% to 85% found just once. The sequenced sample was PBMCs. All receptors come from a man aged 18 to 29 in good health and CMV-seronegative.

This chain uses TRBV7-6 with TRBJ2-7; 10 positions match TRBD1. Germline CDR1 reads SGHVS; CDR2 reads FNYEAQ. V was clipped by 5 bases and J by 7 bases; unmatched bases: 11. The CDR3 runs to 15 residues. As DNA, the CDR3 is TGTGCCAGCAGCCCGGAAGGGACAGGGGTTCGAGAGCAGTACTTC. Translated, it gives CASSPEGTGVREQYF. Variable domain in full (rest from reference TRBV7-6 and TRBJ2-7): GAGVSQSPRYKVTKRGQDVALRCDPISGHVSLYWYRQALGQGPEFLTYFNYEAQQDKSGLPNDRFSAERPEGSISTLTIQRTEQRDSAMYRCASSPEGTGVREQYFGPGTRLTVT.

This chain joins TRBV9 and TRBJ2-3, with 10 nucleotides matching TRBD2. Per the germline V gene, CDR1 is SGDLS and CDR2 is YYNGEE. The CDR3 has 16 amino acids. With V trimmed by 2 bases and J by 2 bases, 5 bases remained unmatched. The CDR3 DNA sequence: TGTGCCAGCAGCGTGGCAGCGGGAGGGGTCACAGATACGCAGTATTTT. Protein product: CASSVAAGGVTDTQYF.

This clone appeared a single time. The chain has TRBV27 and TRBJ1-1; tentative D call: TRBD1 (6 bases). Trimming took off 6 bases at V and 5 bases at J, with 10 bases between the two ends. The germline gives CDR1 MNHEY, CDR2 SMNVEV (reference sequence). The CDR3 has 12 amino acids. CDR3 DNA: TGTGCCAGCAGACGGGACACTACTGAAGCTTTCTTT. Its protein product is CASRRDTTEAFF.

The rearrangement uses TRBV7-9 and TRBJ1-1, with a weak D call TRBD1 (5 bases). The germline V and J ends were trimmed by 6 bases and 6 bases, with 11 bases remaining between them. CDR1 is SEHNR and CDR2 is FQNEAQ in the germline V gene (reference sequence). This CDR3 spans 12 amino acids. The CDR3 sequence is CASRQTDPEAFF. CDR3 DNA: TGTGCCAGCAGGCAGACAGATCCTGAAGCTTTCTTT.

The chain uses TRBV30 and TRBJ2-7, with 7 bases identical to TRBD2. Losses at the gene ends were 4 bases for V and 5 bases for J; bases not matched to a gene: 11. CDR1 GTSNPN and CDR2 SVGIG come from the germline V gene (reference sequence). The CDR3 covers 14 residues. The CDR3 DNA sequence: TGTGCCTGGACCCTTGGCGGGAGCCTCCACGAGCAGTACTTC. As protein: CAWTLGGSLHEQYF.

This chain links TRBV7-9 with TRBJ1-2; 7 bases fit TRBD1. CDR1 and CDR2 from the germline V gene are SEHNR and FQNEAQ (reference sequence). Germline trimming cut 2 bases from V and 3 bases from J; bases unmatched to any gene: 9. This CDR3 comprises 16 residues. CDR3 loop: CASSLLLRGQDYGYTF. CDR3 bases: TGTGCCAGCAGCTTATTGTTAAGGGGGCAGGACTATGGCTACACCTTC.

This chain connects TRBV6-4 to TRBJ2-6; D might be TRBD1 (6 bases). Trimming stripped 6 bases from V and 0 bases from J, with 9 bases between. CDR1 is MRHNA, CDR2 SNTAGT, per germline. The CDR3 covers 15 residues. The DNA for the CDR3 is TGTGCCAGCAGCCGGGACAACTCTGGGGCCAACGTCCTGACTTTC. It translates to CASSRDNSGANVLTF.

V usage is TRBV2 and J usage is TRBJ1-1; D call uncertain. Germline V CDR1 and CDR2: SNHLY, FYNNEI. Trimming stripped 2 bases from V and 6 bases from J, with 7 bases between. This CDR3 has 12 amino acids. CDR3 region: CASSERGPEAFF. As DNA, the CDR3 is TGTGCCAGCAGTGAACGGGGTCCTGAAGCTTTCTTT.

This chain connects TRBV13 to TRBJ2-1, with a weak D call TRBD2 (7 bases). This CDR3 has 14 residues. CDR1 and CDR2 (germline): PRHDT, FYEKMQ (reference sequence). V was shortened by 6 bases and J by 3 bases, with 12 bases between the two germline ends. The CDR3 coding sequence is TGTGCCAGCAGGGGGGGGCGAGACTACAATGAGCAGTTCTTC. Its translation: CASRGGRDYNEQFF.

V usage is TRBV5-4 and J usage is TRBJ1-4, with no clear D. The V end lost 3 bases, the J end lost 0 bases, and 9 bases lay between the germline ends. This CDR3 has 15 residues. CDR1 and CDR2 (germline): SGHNT, YYREEE (reference sequence). CDR3 protein: CASSSERATNEKLFF. The CDR3 nucleotides are TGTGCCAGCAGCTCAGAGCGTGCAACTAATGAAAAACTGTTTTTT. Together with reference TRBV5-4 and TRBJ1-4, the CDR3 gives the full variable domain: ETGVTQSPTHLIKTRGQQVTLRCSSQSGHNTVSWYQQALGQGPQFIFQYYREEENGRGNFPPRFSGLQFPNYSSELNVNALELDDSALYLCASSSERATNEKLFFGSGTQLSVL.

V is TRBV7-8 and J is TRBJ1-5; possibly TRBD1 for D (5 bases). Germline V gene sequence: CDR1 SGHVS, CDR2 FQNEAQ. Trimming took 2 bases from V and 6 from J, leaving 11 bases between them. CDR3 length: 14 residues. In nucleotides, the CDR3 is TGTGCCAGCAGCTTAAGCCAGGGCGGTCAGCCCCAGCATTTT. It codes for CASSLSQGGQPQHF.

The chain combines TRBV9 with TRBJ2-2, with a weak D call TRBD1 (6 bases). The CDR3 is 12 amino acids. Per germline, CDR1 SGDLS and CDR2 YYNGEE. Trimming took off 4 bases at V and 6 bases at J, with 7 bases between the two ends. The CDR3 DNA reads TGTGCCAGCAGCTCAGGGGCCGGGGAGCTGTTTTTT. This codes for CASSSGAGELFF.